The 3 T cell receptor beta chains below all came from one sample that was sequenced in a study of human T cells and chemical hapten exposure. Time point in this sample: pre-sensitization, week 0. The treatment is: therapeutic diphenylcyclopropenone sensitization with weekly scalp DPC. TCRdb re-called the RACE reads through MiXCR, storing one row per CDR3 protein. This repertoire shows about 98,000 distinct CDR3 sequences, less than 14% found once; its top ten account for 2.5% to 4%. The sequencing used whole blood, collected in connection with sensitization to the hapten diphenylcyclopropenone (DPC). The receptors here all came from a woman in her sixties or seventies with alopecia areata. Some clones in this sample may be carry-over from other donors' samples.

This clonotype has just a few counts. The chain has TRBV9 and TRBJ2-2; 7 bases fit TRBD2. V shed 5 bases, J shed 4 bases, and the junction held 11 bases outside the gene matches. The CDR3 covers 16 residues. In germline, CDR1 is SGDLS, CDR2 YYNGEE. The CDR3 region is CASSPGREWATGELFF. CDR3 coding DNA: TGTGCCAGCAGTCCGGGGAGGGAGTGGGCCACCGGGGAGCTGTTTTTT.

The chain employs TRBV5-1 and TRBJ1-6; D is perhaps TRBD1 (5 bases). This CDR3 contains 17 residues. The V end lost 2 bases, the J end lost 5 bases, and 17 bases lay between the germline ends. CDR1 and CDR2 (germline): SGHRS, YFSETQ. The CDR3 DNA reads as TGCGCCAGCAGCTTAGGGGCTGCAGGTTTGAATAATTCACCCCTCCACTTT. Its protein is CASSLGAAGLNNSPLHF. Combining the CDR3 with reference TRBV5-1 and TRBJ1-6 gives the whole variable domain KAGVTQTPRYLIKTRGQQVTLSCSPISGHRSVSWYQQTPGQGLQFLFEYFSETQRNKGNFPGRFSGRQFSNSRSEMNVSTLELGDSALYLCASSLGAAGLNNSPLHFGNGTRLTVT.

The chain uses TRBV21-1 and TRBJ2-3. TRBV21-1 is reported as a pseudogene. The CDR3 totals 14 residues. The CDR3: CASSKGGGTDTQYF. The CDR3 DNA reads TGTGCCAGCAGCAAAGGTGGCGGCACAGATACGCAGTATTTT.